This T cell receptor (beta chain) was recovered during a study of PD-1 blockade in classical Hodgkin lymphoma. The time point is: cycle 4 day 1 (C4D1), after less than seven weeks of nivolumab. In every patient, relapse followed autologous stem cell transplantation, while exposure to brentuximab vedotin differed. This CDR3 region has 16 residues. Trimming at V came to 2 bases and at J to 2 bases, leaving 1 base not matched to a gene. Germline V gene sequence: CDR1 SGHRS, CDR2 YFSETQ. Produced via immunoSEQ multiplex PCR; TCRdb's table is partial and in-frame only. The repertoire holds about 30,000 clones, around 82% seen once, with about a sixth in the top ten. Remarks on this clone: Its antigen is unidentified.

Study outcomes and limitations: Whereas CD4+ TCR diversity had risen significantly by C4D1, CD8+ TCR diversity had not. Healthy donors reportedly exceeded newly diagnosed patients in baseline TCR diversity.

The sequence derives from a human donor with classical Hodgkin lymphoma. Material: peripheral blood mononuclear cells (PBMCs), obtained before the fourth cycle of nivolumab. J is TRBJ2-5 and V is TRBV5-1, with 15 bases matching TRBD2. The CDR3 is CASSFGLAGGQETQYF. In DNA, the CDR3 is TGCGCCAGCAGCTTCGGACTAGCGGGGGGGCAAGAGACCCAGTACTTC. The entire variable domain, with the rest obtained from reference TRBV5-1 and TRBJ2-5, is as follows: KAGVTQTPRYLIKTRGQQVTLSCSPISGHRSVSWYQQTPGQGLQFLFEYFSETQRNKGNFPGRFSGRQFSNSRSEMNVSTLELGDSALYLCASSFGLAGGQETQYFGPGTRLLVL.